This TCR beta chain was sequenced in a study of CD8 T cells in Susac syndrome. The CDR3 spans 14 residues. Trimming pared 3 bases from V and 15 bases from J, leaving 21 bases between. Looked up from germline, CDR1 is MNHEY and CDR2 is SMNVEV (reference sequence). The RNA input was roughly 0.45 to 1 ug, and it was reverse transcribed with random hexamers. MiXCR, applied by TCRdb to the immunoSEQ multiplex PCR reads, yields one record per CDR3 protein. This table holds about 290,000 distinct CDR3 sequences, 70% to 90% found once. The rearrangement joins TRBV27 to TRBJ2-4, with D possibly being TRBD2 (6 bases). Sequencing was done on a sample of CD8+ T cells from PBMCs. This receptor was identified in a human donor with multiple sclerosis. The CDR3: CASSFGGTLGLRYF. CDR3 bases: TGTGCCAGCAGTTTTGGAGGGACCCTCGGGTTAAGGTACTTC.